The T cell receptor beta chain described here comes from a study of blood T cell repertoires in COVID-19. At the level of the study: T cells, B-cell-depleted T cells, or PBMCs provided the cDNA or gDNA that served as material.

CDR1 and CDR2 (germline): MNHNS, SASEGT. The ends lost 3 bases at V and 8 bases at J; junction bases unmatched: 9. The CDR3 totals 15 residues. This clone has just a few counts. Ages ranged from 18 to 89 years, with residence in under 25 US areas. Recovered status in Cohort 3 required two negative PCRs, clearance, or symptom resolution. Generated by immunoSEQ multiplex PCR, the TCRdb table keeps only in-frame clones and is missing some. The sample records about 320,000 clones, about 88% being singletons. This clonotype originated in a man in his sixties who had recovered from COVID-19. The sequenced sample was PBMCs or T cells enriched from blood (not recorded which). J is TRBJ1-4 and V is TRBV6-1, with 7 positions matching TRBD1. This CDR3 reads CASSDRQGGPEKLFF. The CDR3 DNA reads TGTGCCAGCAGTGACCGACAGGGCGGGCCAGAAAAACTGTTTTTT.